A selection of T cell receptor beta chains follows, all from one sample in a study of prognosis after radiotherapy for stage I lung cancer. Each CDR3 protein is one row after TCRdb ran MiXCR on the multiplex PCR reads. Counted here are around 9,200 distinct CDR3 sequences, around 62% occurring once; the ten biggest clones make up 15% to 20%. The specimen comprised PBMCs, sampled before or after stereotactic body radiation therapy (not recorded which). The receptors originated from a donor over 45 with non-small cell lung cancer. The CDR3 runs from the conserved cysteine through the conserved F or W. Each record gives: D gene, V gene, J gene, clone size, CDR3 length, CDR3 DNA, CDR3 protein. D genes are given only for firm matches. Size is omitted from some rows. Given values are once, few, many or a class for expanded clones.

-	TRBV12-3/TRBV12-4	TRBJ1-1	-	13	TGTGCCAGCAGTTTAGACTCGGACACTGAAGCTTTCTTT	CASSLDSDTEAFF
-	TRBV19	TRBJ2-2	medium-sized	15	TGTGCCAGTAGTATTCGCTGGTCAGGAGGTAGGGAGCTGTTTTTT	CASSIRWSGGRELFF
TRBD2	TRBV29-1	TRBJ2-5	many	14	TGCAGCGTTGAGGGGGGGAAGGAGAGGGAGACCCAGTACTTC	CSVEGGKERETQYF
-	TRBV7-9	TRBJ2-3	many	11	TGTGCCAGCAGCTTAACTAATACGCAGTATTTT	CASSLTNTQYF
TRBD2	TRBV11-3	TRBJ2-5	-	17	TGTGCCAGCAGCTTAAGAGGTTTTCGGGAGGGCCAAGAGACCCAGTACTTC	CASSLRGFREGQETQYF
-	TRBV10-2	TRBJ2-2	medium-sized	14	TGCGCCAGCAGTGACTCGGGATATACCGGGGAGCTGTTTTTT	CASSDSGYTGELFF
-	TRBV6-5	TRBJ2-7	-	13	TGTGCCAGCAGTTATAACAGGGCTCACGAGCAGTACTTC	CASSYNRAHEQYF
TRBD2	TRBV6-9	TRBJ2-1	-	15	TGTGCCAGCAGTTACAAGGGACTAGCTAACAATGAGCAGTTCTTC	CASSYKGLANNEQFF
TRBD1	TRBV6-1	TRBJ1-6	-	15	TGTGCCAGCAGCACAGCCTGGACAGGATACTCACCCCTCCACTTT	CASSTAWTGYSPLHF
TRBD2	TRBV20-1	TRBJ2-1	medium-sized	17	TGCAGTGCTTCGGGGGCTAGCGGGAGGCCCTCCTACAATGAGCAGTTCTTC	CSASGASGRPSYNEQFF
-	TRBV7-6	TRBJ2-7	-	13	TGTGCCAGCAGCTTAACTCTCAGTGACGAGCAGTACTTC	CASSLTLSDEQYF
-	TRBV5-8	TRBJ2-1	-	15	TGTGCCAGCAGCTTTAGGCAACTTCTGGGGAATGAGCAGTTCTTC	CASSFRQLLGNEQFF
TRBD2	TRBV5-1	TRBJ2-1	medium-sized	19	TGCGCCAGCAGCCCCACCCCCCCTTCTAGCGGGGGTACCGACAATGAGCAGTTCTTC	CASSPTPPSSGGTDNEQFF
-	TRBV20-1	TRBJ1-1	-	15	TGCAGTGCTAGCCCTCCCCTTGGAGCGAACACTGAAGCTTTCTTT	CSASPPLGANTEAFF
-	TRBV4-1	TRBJ1-1	medium-sized	14	TGCGCCAGCAGCCAACCGACAGGGAACACTGAAGCTTTCTTT	CASSQPTGNTEAFF
-	TRBV20-1	TRBJ1-1	-	14	TGCAGTGCTAGAGTCTTGGGAATGAACACTCAAGCTTTCTTT	CSARVLGMNTQAFF
-	TRBV6-4	TRBJ1-5	medium-sized	17	TGTGCCAGCAGTTCGGTCGGGGGGTCGGATATGGCGGGGCCCCAGCATTTT	CASSSVGGSDMAGPQHF
TRBD2	TRBV6-2/TRBV6-3	TRBJ2-3	-	17	TGTGCCAGCAGTTCCCGGGGACTAGAGGGAGTCACAGATAAGCAGTATTTT	CASSSRGLEGVTDKQYF
-	TRBV30	TRBJ1-1	-	16	TGTGCCCGGAGGGGGAATTACAGGGATTCTCAAGGCAAAGCTTTCTTT	CARRGNYRDSQGKAFF
-	TRBV5-1	TRBJ2-7	medium-sized	12	TGCGCCAGCAGCTTGGAGGTCAGCGAGCAGTACTTC	CASSLEVSEQYF
TRBD1	TRBV18	TRBJ2-7	many	14	TGTGCCAGCTCAACCTCGACAGGGGTTGACGAGCAGTACTTC	CASSTSTGVDEQYF
TRBD2	TRBV5-1	TRBJ2-1	-	16	TGCGCCAGCAGCCCGGGACTAGCGGGAGGAACCCATGAGCAGTTCTTC	CASSPGLAGGTHEQFF
TRBD1	TRBV24-1	TRBJ2-5	medium-sized	17	TGTGCCACCAGTGATTCACCGGGACAGGGGATCCAAGAGACCCAGTACTTC	CATSDSPGQGIQETQYF
TRBD1	TRBV19	TRBJ1-6	medium-sized	16	TGTGCCAGTTCCGGGACAGGGGGAATAAGTAATTCACCCCTCCACTTT	CASSGTGGISNSPLHF
-	TRBV20-1	TRBJ2-7	-	12	TGCAGTGCTTTCCAGGGTGTCTACGAGCAGTACTTC	CSAFQGVYEQYF
TRBD2	TRBV6-2/TRBV6-3	TRBJ2-2	-	15	TGTGCCAGCAGTGCCCTAGCGGGAGGCACCGGGGAGCTGTTTTTT	CASSALAGGTGELFF
TRBD1	TRBV5-1	TRBJ1-2	medium-sized	16	TGCGCCAGCAGCTTGGGCGTCTTGGGACAGGGAGATGGCTACACCTTC	CASSLGVLGQGDGYTF
-	TRBV28	TRBJ1-6	-	12	TGTGCCAGCAGCCGCCTGGGGCGTACGCTCCACTTT	CASSRLGRTLHF
-	TRBV7-2	TRBJ2-3	-	15	TGTGCCAGCAGCTTTGGCGGAGGGGGGCCAGATACGCAGTATTTT	CASSFGGGGPDTQYF
-	TRBV13	TRBJ1-2	-	15	TGTGCCAGCAGCTTATGGGGCGGGAAGGGAGATGGCTACACCTTC	CASSLWGGKGDGYTF
-	TRBV9	TRBJ1-6	-	12	TGTGCCAGCAGCCCCAGTAATTCACCCCTCCACTTT	CASSPSNSPLHF
-	TRBV29-1	TRBJ2-7	-	12	TGCAGCGTTGAAGATGGGACGGGAGAGCAGTACTTC	CSVEDGTGEQYF
TRBD2	TRBV2	TRBJ2-1	-	15	TGTGCCAGCAGCGAGCTAGCGGGCTTATACAATCAGCAGTTCTTC	CASSELAGLYNQQFF
TRBD2	TRBV4-1	TRBJ2-1	many	19	TGCGCCAGCAGCCAAGATCAAACTAGCGGGAGGGCCTACTACAATGAGCAGTTCTTC	CASSQDQTSGRAYYNEQFF
TRBD1	TRBV28	TRBJ1-1	-	13	TGTGCCAGCAGAGTGACAGGGTGGACTGAAGCTTTCTTT	CASRVTGWTEAFF
-	TRBV14	TRBJ2-2	medium-sized	13	TGTGCCAGCAGCCAAGCGAGAAACGGGGAGCTGTTTTTT	CASSQARNGELFF
TRBD1	TRBV27	TRBJ2-7	medium-sized	14	TGTGCCAGCAGTCAGGGACAGGGCACCTACGAGCAGTACTTC	CASSQGQGTYEQYF
-	TRBV11-2	TRBJ2-7	-	13	TGTGCCAGCAGCTTAGGACCTGGCTACGAGCAGTACTTC	CASSLGPGYEQYF
-	TRBV27	TRBJ1-2	-	15	TGTGCCAGCGTAGAGAAATATGCTTATAACTATGGCTACACCTTC	CASVEKYAYNYGYTF
-	TRBV28	TRBJ2-1	many	13	TGTGCCAGCAACCTGGGACAGACTAGGGAGCAGTTCTTC	CASNLGQTREQFF
TRBD1	TRBV9	TRBJ2-2	medium-sized	16	TGTGCCAGCAGCGTACAGAACAGGGGGCGCACCGGGGAGCTGTTTTTT	CASSVQNRGRTGELFF
TRBD2	TRBV10-2	TRBJ2-7	-	14	TGCGCCAGCGAGGCGACTAGCATTGTAAATGAGCAGTACTTC	CASEATSIVNEQYF
TRBD1	TRBV28	TRBJ2-3	medium-sized	12	TGTGCCATCACGGACAGGACAGATACGCAGTATTTT	CAITDRTDTQYF
TRBD1	TRBV4-1	TRBJ2-7	-	15	TGCGCCAGCAGCCAAGTCAGACAGGGAGACTACGAGCAGTACTTC	CASSQVRQGDYEQYF
-	TRBV24-1	TRBJ2-1	-	11	TGTGCCACCTCTGGGTGGGGTGAGCAGTTCTTC	CATSGWGEQFF
-	TRBV27	TRBJ1-1	-	13	TGTGCCAGCAGTTTCCAGATGAACACTGAAGCTTTCTTT	CASSFQMNTEAFF
TRBD2	TRBV7-2	TRBJ2-3	-	16	TGTGCCAGCAGCTCCGCCCTAGCGGGAGTCGGAGATACGCAGTATTTT	CASSSALAGVGDTQYF
-	TRBV4-1	TRBJ2-7	medium-sized	13	TGCGCCAGCAGCCAAGCCCTCCCCTACGAGCAGTACTTC	CASSQALPYEQYF
-	TRBV6-2/TRBV6-3	TRBJ2-7	once	15	TGTGCCAGCAGTTACTCACCTGCCAGATCCTACGAGCAGTACTTC	CASSYSPARSYEQYF
-	TRBV4-1	TRBJ1-1	many	15	TGCGCCAGCAGCCCATCCAGGCGGGGTGGCACTGAAGCTTTCTTT	CASSPSRRGGTEAFF
-	TRBV19	TRBJ2-2	medium-sized	15	TGTGCCAGTAGAACTCCTGCCCCCTGGACCGGGGAGCTGTTTTTT	CASRTPAPWTGELFF
-	TRBV2	TRBJ1-6	-	15	TGTGCCAGCAGGGGGGCGGGGGTAGAAAATTCACCCCTCCACTTT	CASRGAGVENSPLHF
-	TRBV10-2	TRBJ1-6	medium-sized	13	TGCGCCAGCAGTGAGAACAGTAATTCACCCCTCCACTTT	CASSENSNSPLHF
-	TRBV27	TRBJ1-2	-	13	TGTGCCAGCAGTTTAGGGACAACCTATGGCTACACCTTC	CASSLGTTYGYTF